The clone carrying this T cell receptor (beta chain) has a count of ten or more. The antigen is not known. Documented time point: blood at routine non-recurrence follow-up after resection. No cell sorting; template was whole RNA from tumor, lung tissue or PBMC. This sample was included in a study of spatial heterogeneity in lung cancer. Study summary: The study sequenced follow-up PBMC samples when they were available, at a median of around 2 years after resection. Alpha-chain sequences were consistently detected less often than beta-chain sequences. Whole-study results and caveats: Resection blood, more than follow-up blood, showed ubiquitous expanded tumor TCRs.

Unique molecular identifiers tagged every individual TCR cDNA molecule. TCRdb re-called the 5' RACE reads with MiXCR, one entry per CDR3 protein. The sample consists of fewer than 55,000 distinct CDR3 sequences, 7.4% of them appearing once. CDR1 and CDR2 from the germline V gene are MNHEY and SVGEGT. The V end was cut by 2 bases, the J end by 2 bases, with 11 bases between. The CDR3 runs 15 residues. The sequencing here drew on PBMCs, taken at follow-up. The receptor comes from a female donor with early-stage non-small cell lung cancer. The rearrangement links TRBV6-2 or TRBV6-3 to TRBJ2-3; tentative D call: TRBD2 (6 bases). The CDR3 DNA reads as TGTGCCAGCAGTTACAAGGGACTCTCCACAGATACGCAGTATTTT. It encodes CASSYKGLSTDTQYF.